This paragraph covers one T cell receptor beta chain sequence. Per the authors' pipeline: Counts of nucleated cells, estimated from reference gene primer amplification, were obtained. Some clones are missing from TCRdb's copy, which holds only in-frame ones; the method was immunoSEQ multiplex PCR. Clonal size and the V and J genes are those of that table, whereas D and trimming came from the DNA. The sample lists around 340,000 clones, almost 90% occurring once. The sample originates from a study of blood T cell repertoires in COVID-19. Individuals drawn from 24 US areas were roughly 18 to 95 years old. The study assigned cohorts using participant-reported clinical history. The ends were cut back, 3 bases at V and 5 bases at J, with 15 bases in the middle. Germline V gene lookup returns CDR1 KGHSH and CDR2 LQKENI. CDR3 length: 15 residues.

The source material was PBMCs or T cells enriched from blood (not recorded which). The gene calls are TRBV18 and TRBJ2-3; possible D gene TRBD2, 5 bases. The TCR sequence derives from a woman in her twenties or thirties who had been exposed to COVID-19. The CDR3 DNA is TGTGCCAGCTCACCCCAGAACGGGGTTGGAGATACGCAGTATTTT. It encodes CASSPQNGVGDTQYF.